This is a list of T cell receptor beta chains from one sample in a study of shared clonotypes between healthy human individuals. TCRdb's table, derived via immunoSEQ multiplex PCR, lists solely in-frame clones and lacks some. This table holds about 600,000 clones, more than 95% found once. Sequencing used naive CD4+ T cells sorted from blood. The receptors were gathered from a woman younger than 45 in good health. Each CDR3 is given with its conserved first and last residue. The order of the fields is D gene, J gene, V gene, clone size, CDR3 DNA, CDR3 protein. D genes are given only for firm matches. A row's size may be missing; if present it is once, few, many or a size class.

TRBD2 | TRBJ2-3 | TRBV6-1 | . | TGTGCCAGCAGTGAAAGGACTAGCGGGGGTAGCACAGATACGCAGTATTTT | CASSERTSGGSTDTQYF
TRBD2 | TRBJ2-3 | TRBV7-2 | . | TGTGCCAGCAGCTCCTCCTTAGCGGGAGGCCTGCAGTATTTT | CASSSSLAGGLQYF
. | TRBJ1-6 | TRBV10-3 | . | TGTGCCATCAGTGAGGTGAATTCACCCCTCCACTTT | CAISEVNSPLHF
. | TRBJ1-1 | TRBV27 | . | TGTGCCAGCAGTTTCGGCTCGGTCGGGGACACTGAAGCTTTCTTT | CASSFGSVGDTEAFF
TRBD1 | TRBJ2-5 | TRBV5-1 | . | TGCGCCAGCAGCTTAAGGGGACAGGGTGGAGAGACCCAGTACTTC | CASSLRGQGGETQYF
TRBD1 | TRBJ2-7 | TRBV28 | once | TGTGCCAGCAGTGTGGGGACAGGGAGACTGCCCGAGCAGTACTTC | CASSVGTGRLPEQYF
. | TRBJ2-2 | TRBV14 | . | TGTGCCAGCAGCCAACAGGTCCCCGGGGAGCTGTTTTTT | CASSQQVPGELFF
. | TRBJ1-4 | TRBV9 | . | TGTGCCAGCAGCGTAGGCCTGAATGAAAAACTGTTTTTT | CASSVGLNEKLFF
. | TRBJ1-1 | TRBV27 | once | TGTGCCAGCATTAATATGAACACTGAAGCTTTCTTT | CASINMNTEAFF
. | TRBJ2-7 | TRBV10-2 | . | TGCGCCAGCAGTGAGACAGCCTACGAGCAGTACTTC | CASSETAYEQYF
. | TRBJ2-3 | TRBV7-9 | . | TGTGCCAGCAGCTTAGCGGGAATGGCAGATACGCAGTATTTT | CASSLAGMADTQYF
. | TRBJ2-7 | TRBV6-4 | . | TGTGCCAGCAGTGAACGGGGGAACCCTCCGGGCGAGCAGTACTTC | CASSERGNPPGEQYF
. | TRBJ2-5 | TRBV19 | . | TGTGCCAGCCGCTTGGGGACCCAAGAGACCCAGTACTTC | CASRLGTQETQYF
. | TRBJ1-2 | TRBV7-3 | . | TGTGCCAGCAGCTTAGACCAGGGGAACTATGGCTACACCTTC | CASSLDQGNYGYTF
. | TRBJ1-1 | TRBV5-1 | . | TGCGCCAGCAGCTTCCGGGAGAACACTGAAGCTTTCTTT | CASSFRENTEAFF
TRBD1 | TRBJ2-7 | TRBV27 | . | TGTGCCAGCAGTAGACAGGGGTCTCACGAGCAGTACTTC | CASSRQGSHEQYF
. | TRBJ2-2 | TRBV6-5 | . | TGTGCCAGCAGTTACATTCCCGCTTCGGTCACCGGGGAGCTGTTTTTT | CASSYIPASVTGELFF
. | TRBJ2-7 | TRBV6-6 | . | TGTGCCAGCAGCACGGGAACAGATAAGTACTTC | CASSTGTDKYF
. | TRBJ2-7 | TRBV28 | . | TGTGCCAGCAGGCCCGGGGTATCCTACGAGCAGTACTTC | CASRPGVSYEQYF
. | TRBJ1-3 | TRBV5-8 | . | TGTGCCAGCAGCTTTCGAAGTAGCTCTGGAAACACCATATATTTT | CASSFRSSSGNTIYF
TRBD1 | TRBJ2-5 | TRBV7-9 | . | TGTGCCAGCAGCCCGGGACAGGGAGCCCTACAAGAGACCCAGTACTTC | CASSPGQGALQETQYF
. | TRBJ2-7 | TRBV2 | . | TGTGCCAGCAGGTCGCGTTCAGGGTCCTACGAGCAGTACTTC | CASRSRSGSYEQYF
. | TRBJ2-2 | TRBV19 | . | TGTGCCAGTAGTATCCGGGACACATACACCGGGGAGCTGTTTTTT | CASSIRDTYTGELFF
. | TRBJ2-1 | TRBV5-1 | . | TGCGCCAGCAGCTTCAGGACTGGATCCTCAGGGGAGCAGTTCTTC | CASSFRTGSSGEQFF
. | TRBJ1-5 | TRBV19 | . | TGTGCCAGTAGGGCATATAGCAATCAGCCCCAGCATTTT | CASRAYSNQPQHF
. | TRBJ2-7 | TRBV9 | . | TGTGCCAGCAGCGTAGATCCATCCCCGTTCTACGAGCAGTACTTC | CASSVDPSPFYEQYF
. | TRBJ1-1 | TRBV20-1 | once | TGCAGTGCTAGAGACCCCCGGTTCGCTTTCTTT | CSARDPRFAFF
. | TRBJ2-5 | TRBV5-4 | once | TGTGCCAGCAGCTTGGAAATGGAGACCCAGTACTTC | CASSLEMETQYF
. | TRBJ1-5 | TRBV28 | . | TGTGCCAGCAGTTTACTCAGGGCTTTACAGCCCCAGCATTTT | CASSLLRALQPQHF
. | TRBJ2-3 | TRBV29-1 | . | TGCAGCGTTACAGGGATTTCGCAGTATTTT | CSVTGISQYF
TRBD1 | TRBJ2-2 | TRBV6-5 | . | TGTGCCAGCAGTTCGAACAGGGGAGACGGCACCGGGGAGCTGTTTTTT | CASSSNRGDGTGELFF
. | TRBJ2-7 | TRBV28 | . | TGTGCCAGCGTGGGGGAAGACTACGAGCAGTACTTC | CASVGEDYEQYF
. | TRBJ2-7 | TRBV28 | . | TGTGCCAGCAGTCTTCCCCCCGACAGGATACCCTACGAGCAGTACTTC | CASSLPPDRIPYEQYF
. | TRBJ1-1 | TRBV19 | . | TGTGCCAGTAGTCTCGCGGGCGCAGGGATTGAAGCTTTCTTT | CASSLAGAGIEAFF
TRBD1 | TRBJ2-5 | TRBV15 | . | TGTGCCACCAGCAGCCGGGACAGTAAAGACCAAGAGACCCAGTACTTC | CATSSRDSKDQETQYF
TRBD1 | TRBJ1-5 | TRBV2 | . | TGTGCCAGCAGTAACCAGGGGGGCCAGCCCCAGCATTTT | CASSNQGGQPQHF
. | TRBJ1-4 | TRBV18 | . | TGTGCCAGCTCACCCCGCGGCGATGAAAAACTGTTTTTT | CASSPRGDEKLFF
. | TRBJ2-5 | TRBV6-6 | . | TGTGCCAGCAGTTTAAGTTTCTCAGAGACCCAGTACTTC | CASSLSFSETQYF
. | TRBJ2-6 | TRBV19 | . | TGTGCCAGTAGTACCGACCCGCGAGGCTTAGACTCTGGGGCCAACGTCCTGACTTTC | CASSTDPRGLDSGANVLTF
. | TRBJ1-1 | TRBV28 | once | TGTGCCAGCAGGCCTGGCGGGGGGGTAGGGTCTGAAGCTTTCTTT | CASRPGGGVGSEAFF
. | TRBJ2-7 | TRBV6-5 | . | TGTGCCAGCACTAGGGGAGTCTATTACGAGCAGTACTTC | CASTRGVYYEQYF
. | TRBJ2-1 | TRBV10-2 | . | TGCGCCAGCAGTGAGTCAGGGGCCAATGAGCAGTTCTTC | CASSESGANEQFF
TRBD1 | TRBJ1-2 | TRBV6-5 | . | TGTGCCACCCGCGGGACAGGGATGTCCTATGGCTACACCTTC | CATRGTGMSYGYTF
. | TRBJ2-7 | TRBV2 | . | TGTGCCAGCAGTGAAACGACAAATAAGGCCTACGAGCAGTACTTC | CASSETTNKAYEQYF
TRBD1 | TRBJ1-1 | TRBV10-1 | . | TGCGCCAGGGACAGGGAACGGGGGAGCCCTGAAGCTTTCTTT | CARDRERGSPEAFF